This passage covers 16 T cell receptor beta chains from one sample sequenced in a study of T cells in tumors after PD-1 blockade. Sequencing used immunoSEQ multiplex PCR; TCRdb keeps in-frame clones, though not all of them. The repertoire has roughly 9,300 clones, roughly three fifths of them found once; the top ten carry around 12%. This specimen consisted of tumor tissue, obtained after anti-PD-1 treatment. The receptor set was obtained from a human donor with basal cell carcinoma.

The chain employs TRBV10-3 and TRBJ2-1; D uncertain. Deletions cut 0 bases from V and 3 bases from J, with 9 bases between. The CDR3 runs to 15 residues. Germline V lookup: CDR1 ENHRY, CDR2 SYGVKD. CDR3 amino acids: CAISESSKVYNEQFF. CDR3 nucleotides: TGTGCCATCAGTGAGTCCAGTAAGGTCTACAATGAGCAGTTCTTC.

V usage is TRBV19 and J usage is TRBJ1-6, with D perhaps TRBD1 (5 bases). Germline assignment: CDR1 LNHDA and CDR2 SQIVND (reference sequence). The V and J ends lost 5 bases and 4 bases respectively, with 9 bases between them. The CDR3 is 14 residues long. The DNA for the CDR3 is TGTGCCAGTAGTTCTGGGGGGTATAATTCACCCCTCCACTTT. Its translation: CASSSGGYNSPLHF. Supplemented by reference TRBV19 and TRBJ1-6, the full variable domain reads DGGITQSPKYLFRKEGQNVTLSCEQNLNHDAMYWYRQDPGQGLRLIYYSQIVNDFQKGDIAEGYSVSREKKESFPLTVTSAQKNPTAFYLCASSSGGYNSPLHFGNGTRLTVT.

This rearrangement joins TRBV28 to TRBJ2-3; a possible D gene is TRBD2 (5 bases). Per the germline V gene, CDR1 is MDHEN and CDR2 is SYDVKM. V lost 4 bases, J lost 2 bases, and 13 bases lay in between. This CDR3 has 15 residues. DNA of the CDR3: TGTGCCAGCAGTTCTCCCCCAGCGGTCACAGATACGCAGTATTTT. It is translated as CASSSPPAVTDTQYF.

The count of this clone is one. The genes are TRBV29-1 and TRBJ2-7; weak D call: TRBD2 (6 bases). Germline-derived CDR1 and CDR2 are SQVTM and ANQGSEA. This CDR3 spans 10 amino acids. V was cut by 7 bases and J by 3 bases, with 7 bases left in between. CDR3 loop: CSGGDYEQYF. In nucleotides, the CDR3 is TGCAGCGGGGGGGACTACGAGCAGTACTTC.

The chain joins TRBV25-1 to TRBJ1-1; D is undetermined. Trimming cost V 3 bases and J 4 bases, with 3 bases left between them. CDR1 is MGHDK and CDR2 is SYGVNS in the germline V gene. The CDR3 is 11 amino acids. CDR3 in DNA: TGTGCCAGCAGTGATCCCACTGAAGCTTTCTTT. This encodes CASSDPTEAFF.

The chain employs TRBV7-3 and TRBJ2-2, with D uncertain. With 7 bases removed from V and 2 bases from J, the gap between germline ends came to 8 bases. Germline CDR1 reads SGHTA; CDR2 reads FQGTGA. This CDR3 is 13 amino acids long. CDR3 nucleotides: TGTGCCAGCACTACAGCTAACACCGGGGAGCTGTTTTTT. It is translated as CASTTANTGELFF.

This clone was seen a few times. This rearrangement joins TRBV25-1 to TRBJ1-2; D not resolved. CDR1 and CDR2 (germline): MGHDK, SYGVNS. The V end lost 4 bases, the J end lost 2 bases, and 11 bases lay between the germline ends. CDR3 length equals 14 residues. CDR3 sequence reads: CASSGTGRNYGYTF. As DNA, the CDR3 is TGTGCCAGCAGTGGAACCGGGAGAAACTATGGCTACACCTTC.

The rearrangement links TRBV5-6 to TRBJ1-3, with D possibly matching TRBD1 (6 bases). The CDR3 consists of 17 residues. In germline, CDR1 is SGHDT, CDR2 YYEEEE. The V end was cut by 0 bases, the J end by 3 bases, with 16 bases between. DNA of the CDR3: TGTGCCAGCAGCTTGGAGGTTGGGGCAGGGGTTGGAAACACCATATATTTT. It yields the protein CASSLEVGAGVGNTIYF.

The genes are TRBV3-1 (or the pseudogene TRBV3-2) and TRBJ2-7; no clear D. CDR3 length equals 17 residues. Germline loops: CDR1 LGHDT, CDR2 YNNKEL (reference sequence). V was shortened by 5 bases and J by 5 bases, with 25 bases between the two germline ends. The CDR3 loop reads CASSDIHPISCLDEQYF. DNA for the CDR3: TGTGCCAGCAGCGACATACATCCCATTTCGTGTTTAGACGAGCAGTACTTC.

The J gene is TRBJ1-4, the V gene TRBV27; TRBD1 agrees at 10 bases. Losses at the gene ends were 6 bases for V and 9 bases for J; bases not matched to a gene: 10. The CDR3 runs 15 residues. Per the germline V gene, CDR1 is MNHEY and CDR2 is SMNVEV (reference sequence). The CDR3 reads CASSFGDRGRQKLFF. The DNA of the CDR3 is TGTGCCAGCAGCTTCGGGGACAGGGGAAGGCAAAAACTGTTTTTT. Drawing the rest from reference TRBV27 and TRBJ1-4, the complete variable domain is EAQVTQNPRYLITVTGKKLTVTCSQNMNHEYMSWYRQDPGLGLRQIYYSMNVEVTDKGDVPEGYKVSRKEKRNFPLILESPSPNQTSLYFCASSFGDRGRQKLFFGSGTQLSVL.

The rearrangement uses TRBV5-1 and TRBJ2-2; TRBD1 might be the D (6 bases). The germline V gene encodes CDR1 SGHRS and CDR2 YFSETQ. The CDR3 runs 17 residues. V shed 1 base and J shed 4 bases, with 17 bases lying between them. The CDR3 sequence is CASSLSGRGGSTGELFF. The CDR3 DNA is TGCGCCAGCAGCTTGAGTGGCAGGGGTGGGAGCACCGGGGAGCTGTTTTTT. Full variable domain (outside the CDR3, taken from reference TRBV5-1 and TRBJ2-2): KAGVTQTPRYLIKTRGQQVTLSCSPISGHRSVSWYQQTPGQGLQFLFEYFSETQRNKGNFPGRFSGRQFSNSRSEMNVSTLELGDSALYLCASSLSGRGGSTGELFFGEGSRLTVL.

CDR3 sequence: CASSLDTGPYNEQFF. Written as DNA, the CDR3 is TGTGCCAGCAGCTTAGATACAGGTCCTTACAATGAGCAGTTCTTC. The genes are TRBV7-2 and TRBJ2-1, with D tentatively TRBD1 (5 bases). This CDR3 spans 15 amino acids. Trimming removed 1 base from V and 4 bases from J, with 11 bases in between. Per the germline V gene, CDR1 is SGHTA and CDR2 is FQGNSA. The entire variable domain, with the rest obtained from reference TRBV7-2 and TRBJ2-1, is as follows: GAGVSQSPSNKVTEKGKDVELRCDPISGHTALYWYRQSLGQGLEFLIYFQGNSAPDKSGLPSDRFSAERTGGSVSTLTIQRTQQEDSAVYLCASSLDTGPYNEQFFGPGTRLTVL.

The chain carries TRBV11-3 and TRBJ1-1, with 9 bases fitting TRBD1. Trimming took 4 bases from V and 1 from J; bases not matched to a gene: 7. Germline V gives CDR1 SGHNT, CDR2 YENEEA. The CDR3 is 16 residues long. Here the CDR3 DNA reads TGTGCCAGCAGCTGGGGGACAGGGATTGGGAACACTGAAGCTTTCTTT. It is translated as CASSWGTGIGNTEAFF.

V and J are TRBV24-1 and TRBJ2-1; TRBD2 aligns across 9 bases. CDR1 KGHDR and CDR2 SFDVKD come from the germline V gene. The CDR3 is 15 amino acids. V shed 3 bases, J shed 6 bases, and the junction held 5 bases outside the gene matches. CDR3 protein: CATSDPTSGPNEQFF. Here the CDR3 DNA reads TGTGCCACCAGTGATCCGACTAGCGGTCCCAATGAGCAGTTCTTC.

In its sample, this clone was seen a few times. The rearrangement uses TRBV7-9 and TRBJ1-3; TRBD1 aligns across 7 bases. Germline CDR1 SEHNR, CDR2 FQNEAQ (reference sequence). The junction had 5 bases not matched to a gene; V was cut back by 3 bases and J by 0 bases. The CDR3 is 16 residues long. CDR3 DNA sequence: TGTGCCAGCAGCTTGATGGGACAGAACTCTGGAAACACCATATATTTT. It codes for CASSLMGQNSGNTIYF.

This clone showed up just a few times. The chain combines TRBV28 with TRBJ1-1, with D unresolved. The germline V gene has CDR1 MDHEN and CDR2 SYDVKM. V was shortened by 1 base and J by 7 bases, with 19 bases between the two germline ends. The CDR3 runs 16 residues. CDR3 in amino acids: CASSLLSTLRKGEAFF. DNA for the CDR3: TGTGCCAGCAGTTTATTATCTACCCTGAGGAAAGGTGAAGCTTTCTTT.